This T cell receptor (beta chain) originates from a study of early T cells in non-severe SARS-CoV-2 infection. Study background: Unsorted whole blood bulk RNA was sequenced, with unpaired chains.

In the library, individual cDNA molecules carried attached unique molecular identifiers. MiXCR was run by TCRdb on the 5' RACE reads, yielding one entry per CDR3 protein. This table holds under 85,000 distinct CDR3 sequences, roughly 12% found once. Study-wide results and limits: Reliance on VDJdb matching favored anti-spike CD8 responses; private and CD4 specificities were missed.

Germline CDR1 is SGHTA and CDR2 is FQGTGA. This CDR3 comprises 16 residues. Trimming removed 5 bases from V and 2 bases from J, with 17 bases in between. Many counts were recorded for this clonotype. Its antigen is not known. The clonotype comes from an adult who was a healthcare worker with PCR-confirmed SARS-CoV-2 infection or an uninfected control (not recorded which). The donor label of this sample is uncertain. The sample in question was whole blood, obtained at baseline. This chain uses TRBV7-3 with TRBJ2-3; possibly TRBD2 for D (5 bases). CDR3 amino acids: CASSPRGGRYTDTQYF. CDR3 nucleotides: TGTGCCAGCAGCCCGCGTGGAGGTCGCTACACAGATACGCAGTATTTT.